This TCR beta chain was found in a study of blood T cell repertoires in COVID-19. Overall study context: Italy, Spain and the United States were the sources of the convalescent and acute COVID-19 samples. Nucleic acid was either cDNA or gDNA, and it came from T cells, B-cell-depleted T cells, or PBMCs.

In the original analysis: Nucleated cell number was recorded as an estimate derived from reference gene primer amplification. The method was immunoSEQ multiplex PCR; TCRdb's version includes in-frame clones alone and lacks a portion of them. V, J and clone size are those of that table, while D and trimming were read from the DNA. The sample has about 250,000 clones; approximately 85% are singletons. Germline-derived CDR1 and CDR2 are SEHNR and FQNEAQ (reference sequence). V lost 1 base and J lost 4, with 11 bases in between. The CDR3 totals 15 residues. The receptor's source is a woman between 65 and 79 years old with acute or convalescent COVID-19. Material: peripheral blood. The chain joins TRBV7-9 to TRBJ1-3, with D unclear. The CDR3 loop is CASSLGSGSGNTIYF. The CDR3 nucleotides read TGTGCCAGCAGCTTAGGATCCGGGTCGGGAAACACCATATATTTT.